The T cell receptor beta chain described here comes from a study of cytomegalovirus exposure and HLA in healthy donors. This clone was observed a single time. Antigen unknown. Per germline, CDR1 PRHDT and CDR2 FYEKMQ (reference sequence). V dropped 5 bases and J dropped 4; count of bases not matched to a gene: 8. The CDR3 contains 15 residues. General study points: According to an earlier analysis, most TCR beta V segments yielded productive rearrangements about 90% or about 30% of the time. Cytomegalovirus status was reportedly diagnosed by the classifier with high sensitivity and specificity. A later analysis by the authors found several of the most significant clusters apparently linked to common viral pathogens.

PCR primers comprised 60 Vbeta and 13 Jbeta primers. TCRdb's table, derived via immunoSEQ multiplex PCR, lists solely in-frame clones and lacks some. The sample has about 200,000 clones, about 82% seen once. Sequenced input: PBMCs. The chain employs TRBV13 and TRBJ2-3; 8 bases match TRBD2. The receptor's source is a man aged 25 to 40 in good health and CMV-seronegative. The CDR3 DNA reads TGTGCCAGCAGCCGGCTGATCGGGGGGGCAGATACGCAGTATTTT. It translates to CASSRLIGGADTQYF.